There are many counts of the clone carrying this T cell receptor beta chain. What it binds is not known. This CDR3 is built from 13 residues. V lost 5 bases and J lost 5, with 15 bases in between. The germline gives CDR1 SQVTM, CDR2 ANQGSEA. With a J-beta primer mix and a sample-barcoded 5' primer, a second PCR ran about 7 to 11 cycles. Each CDR3 protein gets one entry after TCRdb re-called the 5' RACE reads with MiXCR. Of 650,000 to 700,000 distinct CDR3 sequences listed, 52% were seen once; the top ten hold 13%. The sample originates from a study of blood T cells in healthy people across ages. Findings and limits, study-wide: Researchers said unsorted PBMCs prevented a conclusive naive versus antigen-experienced comparison.

The sample consisted of blood. The clonotype was recovered from a woman of 80 years or more in good health. This chain links TRBV29-1 with TRBJ2-5, with D perhaps matching TRBD1 (6 bases). The CDR3 here is CSVLRGSGETQYF. In nucleotides, the CDR3 is TGCAGCGTTCTAAGGGGGAGTGGTGAGACCCAGTACTTC.